The clone carrying this TCR beta chain was found a few times. Original processing notes: Scientists estimated how many nucleated cells there were by amplifying reference gene primers. Sequencing used immunoSEQ multiplex PCR; TCRdb keeps in-frame clones, though not all of them. The DNA was the basis for D and trimming; V, J and clone size are from that table. The sample has about 320,000 clones; approximately 91% are singletons. This sample is part of a study of blood T cell repertoires in COVID-19. At the level of the study: Sample material is recorded as cDNA or gDNA derived from T cells, B-cell-depleted T cells, or PBMCs.

Enrollees, about 18 to 89 years old, lived in about two dozen US areas. The receptor was isolated from a man in his sixties who had recovered from COVID-19. Sequences were obtained from PBMCs or T cells enriched from blood (not recorded which).

CDR3 loop: CASSWGQGLNNEQFF. CDR3 DNA: TGTGCCAGCAGTTGGGGACAGGGTCTGAACAATGAGCAGTTCTTC. This sequence joins TRBV28 and TRBJ2-1; 9 bases fit TRBD1. The germline V gene has CDR1 MDHEN and CDR2 SYDVKM. The CDR3 is 15 amino acids. V gave up 4 bases and J gave up 5 bases; unmatched junction bases: 6.